The 32 T cell receptor beta chains in this list originate from one sample, sequenced in a study of a mutant IDH1 vaccine in newly diagnosed glioma. The protocol was immunoSEQ multiplex PCR, while the TCRdb copy is restricted to in-frame clones and leaves out a portion. The sample shows under 90,000 clones, approximately 79% of them seen only once. As to time point: baseline, week 1 (first vaccination visit). Treatment here: pre-vaccination baseline after standard-of-care therapy. The input for sequencing was PBMCs, taken from a glioma patient treated with radiotherapy, temozolomide or both. All receptors come from a man over 45 with glioma.

The chain employs TRBV6-5 and TRBJ1-1, with 7 bases matching TRBD1. This CDR3 comprises 13 residues. In germline, CDR1 is MNHEY, CDR2 SVGAGI. The trim removed 7 bases at V and 1 base at J, leaving 3 bases unmatched. The CDR3 sequence: CASKGTANTEAFF. The DNA for the CDR3 is TGTGCCAGCAAGGGGACAGCGAACACTGAAGCTTTCTTT.

The chain combines TRBV21-1 with TRBJ2-2; the DNA was not compared with TRBD2, the D call given in the table. TRBV21-1 is classified as a pseudogene. CDR3 size: 16 residues. CDR3 in amino acids: CASSLRREGKAGELFF. CDR3 DNA sequence: TGTGCCAGCAGCCTACGACGAGAGGGTAAAGCCGGGGAGCTGTTTTTT.

V is TRBV9 and J is TRBJ1-4; D is ambiguous. The CDR3 is made up of 18 amino acids. The V end was cut by 0 bases, the J end by 2 bases, with 17 bases between. Germline CDR1 is SGDLS and CDR2 is YYNGEE. In DNA, the CDR3 is TGTGCCAGCAGCGTAGAACCAGCAGCCTTTGGGACTAATGAAAAACTGTTTTTT. This encodes CASSVEPAAFGTNEKLFF.

The CDR3 nucleotides read TGCGCCAGCAGCTTGGCCGGGGGGGGTATAACGTACGAGCAGTACTTC. Translating gives CASSLAGGGITYEQYF. This chain connects TRBV5-1 to TRBJ2-7, with 8 bases fitting TRBD2. CDR1 and CDR2 (germline): SGHRS, YFSETQ. Trimming at V came to 0 bases and at J to 4 bases, leaving 9 bases not matched to a gene. CDR3 length: 16 amino acids.

The rearrangement uses TRBV5-4 and TRBJ2-7; D tentatively reads TRBD1 or TRBD2 (5 bases each). Germline CDR1 SGHNT, CDR2 YYREEE (reference sequence). The CDR3 spans 15 residues. The V and J ends lost 4 bases and 5 bases respectively, with 19 bases between them. Written as DNA, the CDR3 is TGTGCCAGCAGCCCCCCCTCCGGGACCCGGAACGAGCAGTACTTC. Amino acids: CASSPPSGTRNEQYF.

The rearrangement links TRBV29-1 to TRBJ2-1, with 7 bases that match TRBD1. From germline, CDR1 is SQVTM and CDR2 ANQGSEA. With 6 bases clipped from V and 9 bases from J, the junction kept 11 bases outside the gene matches. The CDR3 contains 13 residues. The CDR3: CSVADLNRGEQFF. For the CDR3, the DNA is TGCAGCGTGGCAGACCTGAACAGGGGTGAGCAGTTCTTC.

The J gene is TRBJ2-7, the V gene TRBV6-1; the match to TRBD1 covers 8 bases. The germline CDR1 and CDR2 sequences are MNHNS and SASEGT. V lost 5 bases, J lost 4 bases, and 7 bases stayed unmatched. The CDR3 has 14 residues. The CDR3 sequence is CASSNGQGRYEQYF. The CDR3 coding sequence is TGTGCCAGCAGTAATGGACAGGGACGATACGAGCAGTACTTC.

The rearrangement links TRBV28 to TRBJ1-5; no definite D call. Germline assignment: CDR1 MDHEN and CDR2 SYDVKM. The CDR3 length is 15 residues. The V gene lost 3 bases and the J gene lost 0 bases, with 9 bases spanning the gap. The CDR3 DNA reads TGTGCCAGCAGTTTCGTAATTTCTAGCAATCAGCCCCAGCATTTT. Its translation is CASSFVISSNQPQHF.

V usage is TRBV18 and J usage is TRBJ1-4; TRBD1 matches at 7 bases. This CDR3 comprises 15 residues. J gave up 4 bases and V 3 bases, and 5 bases lay outside the gene matches. In germline, CDR1 is KGHSH, CDR2 LQKENI. The CDR3 spells CASSPPSGGNEKLFF. In DNA, the CDR3 is TGTGCCAGCTCACCGCCGTCAGGGGGTAATGAAAAACTGTTTTTT.

The genes are TRBV7-2 and TRBJ1-4; the D gene is possibly TRBD1 (5 bases). The V gene's germline CDR1 is SGHTA and CDR2 FQGNSA. The ends were cut back, 1 base at V and 8 bases at J, with 14 bases in the middle. The length of the CDR3 is 15 residues. The CDR3 region has the DNA TGTGCCAGCAGCTTAGGAGGGGACGGGGGAGAAAAACTGTTTTTT. Protein: CASSLGGDGGEKLFF.

This chain connects TRBV30 to TRBJ1-2; 9 bases match TRBD1. The germline CDR1 and CDR2 sequences are GTSNPN and SVGIG (reference sequence). The trim removed 6 bases at V and 10 bases at J, leaving 15 bases unmatched. The CDR3 extends over 14 amino acids. The CDR3 DNA reads as TGTGCCTGCCCTACAGGGGGCCAAAAATTTACCTACACCTTC. It specifies CACPTGGQKFTYTF.

The chain recombines TRBV30 with TRBJ1-2, with D possibly matching TRBD1 (6 bases). Germline CDR1 is GTSNPN and CDR2 is SVGIG (reference sequence). The germline V and J ends were trimmed by 4 bases and 0 bases, with 12 bases remaining between them. There are 14 residues in the CDR3. As DNA, the CDR3 is TGTGCCTGGACCCGGACAGCAGCTAACTATGGCTACACCTTC. Encoded protein: CAWTRTAANYGYTF. Supplemented by reference TRBV30 and TRBJ1-2, the full variable domain reads SQTIHQWPATLVQPVGSPLSLECTVEGTSNPNLYWYRQAAGRGLQLLFYSVGIGQISSEVPQNLSASRPQDRQFILSSKKLLLSDSGFYLCAWTRTAANYGYTFGSGTRLTVV.

V is TRBV5-1 and J is TRBJ2-5; a possible D gene is TRBD2 (5 bases). This CDR3 comprises 13 residues. V was trimmed by 0 bases and J by 5 bases, leaving 8 bases between them. From germline, CDR1 is SGHRS and CDR2 YFSETQ. The CDR3 is CASSLAGVETQYF. The DNA for the CDR3 is TGCGCCAGCAGCTTGGCCGGGGTGGAGACCCAGTACTTC.

V and J are TRBV29-1 and TRBJ2-1; D possibly uses TRBD1 or TRBD2 (6 bases each). The V gene's germline CDR1 is SQVTM and CDR2 ANQGSEA. The CDR3 extends over 14 amino acids. Trimming left V 8 bases short and J 1 base short, with 15 bases between. Written as DNA, the CDR3 is TGCAGCTCAAAGGGGGGAACTTCCTACAATGAGCAGTTCTTC. Translated: CSSKGGTSYNEQFF.

The V call is TRBV6-5, the J call TRBJ1-5; maybe TRBD1 (6 bases). In germline, CDR1 is MNHEY, CDR2 SVGAGI. V lost 0 bases, J lost 6 bases, and 12 bases lay in between. This CDR3 is 15 amino acids long. The DNA for the CDR3 is TGTGCCAGCAGTTACTCGGGGGGGGCCGGTCAGCCCCAGCATTTT. Its protein product is CASSYSGGAGQPQHF.

This chain uses TRBV11-2 with TRBJ1-1, with D possibly being TRBD1 (5 bases). The CDR3 is 12 residues long. Germline-derived CDR1 and CDR2 are SGHAT and FQNNGV. V shed 8 bases and J shed 4 bases, with 11 bases lying between them. The CDR3: CASCDRFTEAFF. The DNA for the CDR3 is TGTGCCAGCTGTGACAGATTCACTGAAGCTTTCTTT. Together with reference TRBV11-2 and TRBJ1-1, the CDR3 gives the full variable domain: EAGVAQSPRYKIIEKRQSVAFWCNPISGHATLYWYQQILGQGPKLLIQFQNNGVVDDSQLPKDRFSAERLKGVDSTLKIQPAKLEDSAVYLCASCDRFTEAFFGQGTRLTVV.

The chain combines TRBV4-2 with TRBJ2-1, with 12 bases lining up with TRBD1. CDR3 length: 16 residues. Germline lookup yields CDR1 LGHNA and CDR2 YNFKEQ. V gave up 0 bases and J gave up 10 bases; unmatched junction bases: 7. The CDR3, as DNA: TGTGCCAGCAGCCAAGATACGGGACAGGGGGCAAGGGAGCAGTTCTTC. Protein product: CASSQDTGQGAREQFF.

The rearrangement uses TRBV5-1 and TRBJ1-1; D ambiguous. The germline gives CDR1 SGHRS, CDR2 YFSETQ. The CDR3 is 15 amino acids. Trimming left V 2 bases short and J 3 bases short, with 14 bases between. CDR3 DNA: TGCGCCAGCAGCTTAGCATCGGGGATCGACACTGAAGCTTTCTTT. Amino acid sequence: CASSLASGIDTEAFF.

The rearrangement joins TRBV7-9 to TRBJ1-4, with unresolved D. The ends were cut back, 3 bases at V and 7 bases at J, with 12 bases in the middle. There are 14 residues in the CDR3. The V gene's germline CDR1 is SEHNR and CDR2 FQNEAQ (reference sequence). As DNA, the CDR3 is TGTGCCAGCAGCTTGAAGGGAGAGGGTGAAAAACTGTTTTTT. It is translated as CASSLKGEGEKLFF.

The chain is built from TRBV29-1 and TRBJ1-1; possible D gene TRBD1, 6 bases. This CDR3 comprises 13 residues. V was clipped by 3 bases and J by 1 base, with 9 bases between them. CDR1 is SQVTM and CDR2 is ANQGSEA in the germline V gene. The CDR3 region has the DNA TGCAGCGTTGACAGGGGTCCGAACACTGAAGCTTTCTTT. This gives the protein CSVDRGPNTEAFF.

This clone was seen a single time. The rearrangement uses TRBV6-6 and TRBJ2-3; D call uncertain. The CDR3 consists of 14 residues. V lost 2 bases and J 3 bases, leaving 9 bases between the germline ends. CDR1 is MNHNY, CDR2 SVGAGI, per germline (reference sequence). CDR3 sequence: CASSYAGRTDTQYF. In nucleotides, the CDR3 is TGTGCCAGCAGTTACGCCGGACGGACAGATACGCAGTATTTT.

The chain links TRBV13 to TRBJ2-2; 11 bases line up with TRBD2. The junction had 16 bases not matched to a gene; V was cut back by 7 bases and J by 6 bases. Per germline, CDR1 PRHDT and CDR2 FYEKMQ (reference sequence). This CDR3 region has 18 residues. This CDR3 reads CASTYTGLAGGLAGELFF. CDR3 DNA: TGTGCCAGCACCTACACGGGGCTAGCGGGGGGTTTGGCCGGGGAGCTGTTTTTT.

The chain joins TRBV30 to TRBJ2-3; D gene uncertain. The V and J ends lost 0 bases and 5 bases respectively, with 9 bases between them. Germline values: CDR1 GTSNPN, CDR2 SVGIG (reference sequence). There are 13 residues in the CDR3. This CDR3 reads CAWSVGNVDTQYF. The CDR3 nucleotides read TGTGCCTGGAGTGTAGGCAATGTAGATACGCAGTATTTT.

This clone turned up a few times. This chain uses TRBV19 with TRBJ1-1, with D tentatively TRBD1 (6 bases). The CDR3 runs to 14 residues. The V end lost 7 bases, the J end lost 2 bases, and 14 bases lay between the germline ends. Germline V lookup: CDR1 LNHDA, CDR2 SQIVND (reference sequence). The CDR3 spells CASTRTAPNTEAFF. The CDR3 region has the DNA TGTGCCAGTACCAGGACAGCCCCCAACACTGAAGCTTTCTTT.

This chain connects TRBV7-2 to TRBJ2-3; D perhaps matches TRBD2 (6 bases). V was pared by 8 bases and J by 2 bases, with 17 bases between. The germline V gene has CDR1 SGHTA and CDR2 FQGNSA. The CDR3 totals 15 residues. CDR3 in amino acids: CASCHRGGLTDTQYF. The CDR3 DNA reads TGTGCCAGCTGCCACCGGGGAGGACTCACAGATACGCAGTATTTT.

This clone appeared once. The chain joins TRBV20-1 to TRBJ1-4; D is unresolved. The CDR3 is 11 amino acids. Germline loops: CDR1 DFQATT, CDR2 SNEGSKA (reference sequence). V gave up 5 bases and J gave up 14 bases, with 15 bases separating them. The chain's CDR3 is CSALARESLFF. In DNA, the CDR3 is TGCAGTGCTCTTGCACGGGAGTCCCTGTTTTTT.

CDR3 nucleotides: TGTGCCAGCAGTCCCTTGGTCCGAGACACAGATACGCAGTATTTT. As protein: CASSPLVRDTDTQYF. This chain joins TRBV6-5 and TRBJ2-3; D ambiguous. Trimming removed 5 bases at V and 2 bases at J, with 14 bases between. This CDR3 has 15 amino acids. CDR1 and CDR2 (germline): MNHEY, SVGAGI.

CDR3 protein: CASSEGNQPQHF. Here the CDR3 DNA reads TGTGCCAGCAGTGAAGGGAATCAGCCCCAGCATTTT. V and J are TRBV25-1 and TRBJ1-5; no reliable D call. Trimming took 2 bases from V and 4 from J, leaving 3 bases between them. Germline V gives CDR1 MGHDK, CDR2 SYGVNS. The CDR3 is 12 residues long.

This clone has just one count. The J gene is TRBJ1-2, the V gene TRBV18; a possible D gene is TRBD1 (5 bases). The CDR3 contains 13 residues. Per the germline V gene, CDR1 is KGHSH and CDR2 is LQKENI. Trimming took 3 bases from V and 4 from J, leaving 9 bases between them. This CDR3 reads CASSPDGAYGYTF. CDR3 in DNA: TGTGCCAGCTCACCGGATGGGGCCTATGGCTACACCTTC.

The chain uses TRBV7-2 and TRBJ2-3; 11 bases align to TRBD2. Losses at the gene ends were 5 bases for V and 6 bases for J; bases not matched to a gene: 7. This CDR3 has 15 residues. Germline assignment: CDR1 SGHTA and CDR2 FQGNSA. In DNA, the CDR3 is TGTGCCAGCAGCCTCTATAGCGGGGGGGCCGATACGCAGTATTTT. It is translated as CASSLYSGGADTQYF.

The chain combines TRBV18 with TRBJ1-3, with 7 bases lining up with TRBD1. This CDR3 region has 15 residues. CDR1 and CDR2 from the germline V gene are KGHSH and LQKENI. Germline trimming cut 5 bases from V and 0 bases from J; bases unmatched to any gene: 4. In nucleotides, the CDR3 is TGTGCCAGCTCAGTGCGACAGGGCTCTGGAAACACCATATATTTT. Translated, it gives CASSVRQGSGNTIYF.

V and J are TRBV4-3 and TRBJ2-7; D may match TRBD1 or TRBD2 (5 bases each). In germline, CDR1 is LGHNA, CDR2 YSLEER. The CDR3 is 15 amino acids. Trimming pared 0 bases from V and 3 bases from J, leaving 12 bases between. CDR3 in amino acids: CASSQERGRYYEQYF. The CDR3 coding sequence is TGCGCCAGCAGCCAAGAACGGGGCAGATACTACGAGCAGTACTTC.